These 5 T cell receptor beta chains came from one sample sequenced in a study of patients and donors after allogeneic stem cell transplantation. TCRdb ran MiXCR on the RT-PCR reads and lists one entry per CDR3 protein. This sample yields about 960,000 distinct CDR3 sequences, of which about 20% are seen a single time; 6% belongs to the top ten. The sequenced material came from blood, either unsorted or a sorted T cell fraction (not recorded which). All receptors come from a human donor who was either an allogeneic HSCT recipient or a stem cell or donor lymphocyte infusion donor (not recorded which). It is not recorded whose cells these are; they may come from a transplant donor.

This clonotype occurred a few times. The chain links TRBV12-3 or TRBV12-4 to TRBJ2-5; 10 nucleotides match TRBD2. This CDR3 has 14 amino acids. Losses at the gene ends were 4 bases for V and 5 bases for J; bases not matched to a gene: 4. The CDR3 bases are TGTGCCAGCAGTTGGGGTAGCGGGAGGGAGACCCAGTACTTC. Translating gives CASSWGSGRETQYF.

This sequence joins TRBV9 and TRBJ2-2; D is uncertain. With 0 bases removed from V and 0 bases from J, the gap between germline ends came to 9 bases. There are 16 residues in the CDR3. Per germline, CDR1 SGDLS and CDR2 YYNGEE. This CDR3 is CASSVALTTNTGELFF. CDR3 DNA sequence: TGTGCCAGCAGCGTAGCCCTGACAACGAACACCGGGGAGCTGTTTTTT.

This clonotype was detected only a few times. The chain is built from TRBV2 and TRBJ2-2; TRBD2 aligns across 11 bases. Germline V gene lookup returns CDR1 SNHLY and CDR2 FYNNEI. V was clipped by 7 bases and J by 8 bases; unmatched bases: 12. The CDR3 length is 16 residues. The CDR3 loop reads CASNSFTSGSTGELFF. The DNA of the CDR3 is TGTGCCAGCAATAGTTTCACTAGCGGGAGTACGGGGGAGCTGTTTTTT.

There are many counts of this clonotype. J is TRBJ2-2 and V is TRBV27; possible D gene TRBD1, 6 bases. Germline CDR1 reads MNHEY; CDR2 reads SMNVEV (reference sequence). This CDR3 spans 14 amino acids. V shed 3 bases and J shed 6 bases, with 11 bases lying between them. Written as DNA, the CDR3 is TGTGCCAGCAGTTTCTCAGGGGTGTCCGGGGAGCTGTTTTTT. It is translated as CASSFSGVSGELFF.

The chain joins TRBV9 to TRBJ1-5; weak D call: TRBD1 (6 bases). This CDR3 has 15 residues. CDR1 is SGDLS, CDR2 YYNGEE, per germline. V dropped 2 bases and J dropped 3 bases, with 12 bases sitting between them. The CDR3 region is CASSVGRGFNQPQHF. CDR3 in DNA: TGTGCCAGCAGCGTCGGCAGGGGATTCAATCAGCCCCAGCATTTT.